The sequence of this TCR beta chain was determined in a study of blood T cell repertoires in COVID-19 (dated by TCRdb to about 2020). For the study in its entirety: Collaborator samples came from the United States, Italy and Spain and covered acute and convalescent phases of COVID-19. The material from the prospective study consisted of cDNA or gDNA derived from T cells, B-cell-depleted T cells, or PBMCs. Deeply sampled blood TCRbeta repertoires from subjects exposed to, actively infected with, or recovered from COVID-19 were included in the dataset. The repertoires were made available in a free public database intended to serve as a resource for research on the immune response to SARS-CoV-2. The samples were drawn from the first 160 participants of the ongoing ImmuneRACE study and from 1,254 subjects provided by 6 global collaborators. Sample metadata almost always included a de-identified subject ID, COVID-19 status, age in years and sex. Where HLA class I and class II types were available, the types were taken from metadata supplied by the sample provider, not from assay-based typing.

The immunoSEQ Assay, a bias-controlled multiplex PCR, was used to amplify TCRbeta CDR3 regions from genomic DNA. The authors' analysis ran thus. Nucleated cell counts per sample were estimated from amplification of reference gene primers within the assay. Sequence reads were collapsed and filtered to measure the absolute abundance of every unique TCRbeta CDR3 rearrangement. For each sample, productive Simpson clonality was calculated as the square root of Simpson's diversity index across productive rearrangements. TCRdb retrieved this table from immuneACCESS and kept in-frame rearrangements only. Not all clones are present; in checked studies, unresolved V genes account for under half, and no reason is known for the remainder. V, J and clone size are those of that table, while D and trimming were read from the DNA. Across this sample there are 400,000 or so clones, with 70% to 90% seen only once. Roughly 0.78% of the sample is held by the ten biggest clonotypes.

A word on this clone: This clone's antigen is unknown. No base quality information exists; no much larger clone differs at one position.

One collaborating source in Seattle enrolled patients while the patients were actively infected and followed the patients over time throughout the course of disease. The collaborating institutions used their own protocols to collect whole blood in K2EDTA tubes. For TCRbeta analysis, collaborator samples were shipped as frozen whole blood, as isolated PBMCs, or as DNA extracted from either sample type. General findings and caveats noted by the study authors: How much clinical and demographic metadata was included differed by source and by participant, and the metadata was provided uncurated.

Inclusive of the bounding cysteine and phenylalanine, the CDR3 is 15 residues long. Only CDR3 DNA remains: 45 bases, in frame from the first base. V has 5 bases trimmed and J has 4 bases trimmed; junction bases matching no gene number 8. Reading the germline V gene (reference sequence) gives CDR1 LNHDA and CDR2 SQIVND. The chain is made from TRBV19 and TRBJ2-1; 7 central nucleotides agree with TRBD1. This clonotype was sampled from a man younger than 35 with COVID-19, enrolled during active disease. The sample consisted of peripheral blood. The nucleotide sequence is TGTGCCAGTAGTCCAGAGACAGGGTGGTACAATGAGCAGTTCTTC. This is translated as CASSPETGWYNEQFF.